The 5 T cell receptor beta chains presented below share a single source sample, sequenced in a study of tumor T cells in aggressive B-cell lymphoma (dated by TCRdb to 2015 to 2018). The library was obtained by the immunoSEQ multiplex PCR assay. TCRdb's version of the immuneACCESS table is confined to in-frame rearrangements and falls short of the full clone set. An unresolved V gene accounts for under half of the shortfall where checked; the remainder is of unknown origin. The sample yields 2,500 or so clones; 81% were counted once. About 12% of the sample is taken by the ten largest. Sequenced sample: tumor tissue. These TCRs come from an adult with diffuse large B cell lymphoma.

The gene calls are TRBV27 and TRBJ1-2; a possible D gene is TRBD1 (6 bases). Trimming shortened V by 2 bases and J by 0 bases, and 10 bases separated the two germline ends. The CDR3 is made up of 15 amino acids. Germline V lookup: CDR1 MNHEY, CDR2 SMNVEV (reference sequence). This chain's CDR3 is CASSLMTGSNYGYTF. CDR3 coding DNA: TGTGCCAGCAGTTTAATGACAGGATCTAACTATGGCTACACCTTC.

In its sample, this clone was seen a few times. This chain connects TRBV6-1 to TRBJ1-3; 7 bases agree with TRBD1. V lost 5 bases, J lost 2 bases, and 3 bases stayed unmatched. Germline-derived CDR1 and CDR2 are MNHNS and SASEGT. The CDR3 covers 14 residues. The CDR3 coding sequence is TGTGCCAGCAGTTTGACAGGGACTGGAAACACCATATATTTT. It encodes CASSLTGTGNTIYF.

The chain joins TRBV18 to TRBJ2-3, with 11 bases aligning to TRBD2. CDR3 length: 16 residues. Trimming took 4 bases from V and 3 from J; bases not matched to a gene: 6. The germline gives CDR1 KGHSH, CDR2 LQKENI. This chain's CDR3 is CASSLAGGRRTDTQYF. The DNA of the CDR3 is TGTGCCAGCTCACTAGCGGGAGGGCGTCGGACAGATACGCAGTATTTT.

V is TRBV28 and J is TRBJ2-3, with D possibly being TRBD2 (5 bases). CDR3 length: 13 residues. The germline CDR1 and CDR2 sequences are MDHEN and SYDVKM. Trimming took off 5 bases at V and 3 bases at J, with 9 bases between the two ends. The CDR3 reads CASSRTVTDTQYF. DNA of the CDR3: TGTGCCAGCAGTAGGACTGTTACAGATACGCAGTATTTT. Variable domain in full (rest from reference TRBV28 and TRBJ2-3): DVKVTQSSRYLVKRTGEKVFLECVQDMDHENMFWYRQDPGLGLRLIYFSYDVKMKEKGDIPEGYSVSREKKERFSLILESASTNQTSMYLCASSRTVTDTQYFGPGTRLTVL.

The chain carries TRBV5-5 and TRBJ2-2, with D perhaps TRBD2 (6 bases). Germline CDR1 and CDR2: SGHKS and YYEKEE (reference sequence). This CDR3 region has 16 residues. The ends were cut back, 0 bases at V and 2 bases at J, with 11 bases in the middle. CDR3 bases: TGTGCCAGCAGCTTGGCGGCGGGGCGCAACACCGGGGAGCTGTTTTTT. Translating gives CASSLAAGRNTGELFF. The whole variable domain, remainder taken from reference TRBV5-5 and TRBJ2-2, is DAGVTQSPTHLIKTRGQQVTLRCSPISGHKSVSWYQQVLGQGPQFIFQYYEKEERGRGNFPDRFSARQFPNYSSELNVNALLLGDSALYLCASSLAAGRNTGELFFGEGSRLTVL.